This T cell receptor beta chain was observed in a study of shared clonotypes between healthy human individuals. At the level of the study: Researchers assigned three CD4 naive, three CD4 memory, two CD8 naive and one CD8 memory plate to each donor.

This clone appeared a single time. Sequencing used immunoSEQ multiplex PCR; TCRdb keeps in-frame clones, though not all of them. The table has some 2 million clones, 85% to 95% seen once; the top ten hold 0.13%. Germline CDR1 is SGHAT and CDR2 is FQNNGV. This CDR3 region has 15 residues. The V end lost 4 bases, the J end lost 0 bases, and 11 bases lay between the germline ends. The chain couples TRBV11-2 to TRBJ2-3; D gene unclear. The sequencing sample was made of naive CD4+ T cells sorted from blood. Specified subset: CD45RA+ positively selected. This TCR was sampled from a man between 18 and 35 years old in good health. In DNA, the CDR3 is TGTGCCAGCAGCTGGGCGAGAGGTAGCACAGATACGCAGTATTTT. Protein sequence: CASSWARGSTDTQYF.